Listed below are T cell receptor beta chains from one sample, sequenced in a study of T cell responses to AZD1222 COVID-19 vaccine. Profiling relied on immunoSEQ multiplex PCR, and the TCRdb table lists in-frame clones only, not all of them. The sample has around 140,000 clones, roughly nine tenths seen once. The input for sequencing was peripheral blood, taken 28 days after the second AZD1222 dose. The receptor source for this set is an adult who received the AZD1222 COVID-19 vaccine. Both conserved end residues are trimmed from each CDR3. Each record gives: clone size, V gene, CDR3 protein. Rows may omit the clone size; those that give it use once, few, many or a size class.

.,TRBV29-1,SVADFEAF
.,TRBV7-2,ASSPNRGAREKLF
.,TRBV10-3,AISEVWDIAGNTIY
.,TRBV6-2/TRBV6-3,ASSYKATSGPGGETQY
.,TRBV6-5,ASSYSPGQGSD
.,TRBV28,ASSLGALYYGYT
.,TRBV5-1,ASSGRSTENTEAF
.,TRBV27,ASSLGYSGNTIY
.,TRBV27,ASSTSGDTQY
.,TRBV7-2,ASSAQRIAAGNEQF
.,TRBV5-6,ASSPINSRQGVNYGYT
.,TRBV9,ASSLGPGGGTQY
.,TRBV5-1,ASLAGTSTDTQY
.,TRBV14,ASSPSPGQGYRGANVLT
once,TRBV9,ASSLRQGSNSPLH
once,TRBV19,ASSIETGGPGSPLH
.,TRBV15,ATSRDLGGTQY
.,TRBV3-1/TRBV3-2,ASSPSPARGSVNEQF
few,TRBV7-2,ASSHLGTGGGNQPQH
.,TRBV6-6,ASSLAGGSYNSPLH
.,TRBV6-1,ASSEDPSGGPYEQY
few,TRBV30,AWSPVGDYSNQPQH